Reported below is one T cell receptor (beta chain). Many counts were recorded for this clonotype. Its binding antigen is unknown. Base-call qualities are not available, and no considerably larger clone is one nucleotide away. This sample was taken from a study of T-cell reconstitution after alpha-beta-depleted transplantation in children (dated by TCRdb to the mid-2010s). For the wider study: Using TCR repertoire profiling, the study quantitatively followed how T-cell immune reconstitution unfolded in children after TCRalphabeta/CD19-depleted allogeneic hematopoietic cell transplantation. Overall study results and their limits: The frequencies of hyperexpanded clones fell over the following months, and after one year, T-cell counts and TCRbeta diversity were mostly attributed to newly produced T cells. In some patients, the high TCRbeta diversity seen at day 60 was put down to recipient T cells and intrathymic progenitors that had survived conditioning. The apparently early alphabetaT-cell count recovery about two months after transplant was reportedly dependent on only several hundred rapidly expanded clones derived from non-depleted graft cells.

Ends trimmed: V by 1 base, J by 5 bases; bases unmatched to a gene: 3. CDR1 SQVTM and CDR2 ANQGSEA were looked up in the germline V gene. The CDR3 covers 14 residues, taking in both the cysteine and the phenylalanine. Only the CDR3 DNA is retained, 42 bases long and in frame from the first base. Libraries were prepared through PCR. Data came from an Illumina HiSeq 2500. TCR libraries were prepared with molecular barcoding, using unique molecular identifiers to normalize TCRbeta repertoire quantification. In TCRdb, the public reads were trimmed at Q25 with fastp and aligned with MiXCR, with productive beta chains retained. CDR3 protein duplicates are merged, each entry listing the most common genes and DNA. The sample data list about 230,000 distinct CDR3 sequences, and about a tenth of these were observed just once. The leading ten clones occupy 28% of the sample. The sample's treatment or condition, from its label and the paper: allogeneic hematopoietic cell transplantation with graft depleted of TCRalphabeta T cells and CD19 B cells. TCRalphabeta/CD19-depleted allogeneic hematopoietic cell grafts were given to the transplant recipients, all of whom were children.

The sequenced sample was PBMCs, obtained before TCRalphabeta/CD19-depleted stem cell transplant. The source of this sequence is a child younger than two with acute myeloid leukemia, due to receive a stem cell transplant. This receptor chain uses TRBV29-1 and TRBJ2-7; 12 bases in between match TRBD2. The nucleotides are TGCAGCGTTGAAGGGACTAGCGGGACCAACGAGCAGTACTTC. This gives the protein CSVEGTSGTNEQYF.